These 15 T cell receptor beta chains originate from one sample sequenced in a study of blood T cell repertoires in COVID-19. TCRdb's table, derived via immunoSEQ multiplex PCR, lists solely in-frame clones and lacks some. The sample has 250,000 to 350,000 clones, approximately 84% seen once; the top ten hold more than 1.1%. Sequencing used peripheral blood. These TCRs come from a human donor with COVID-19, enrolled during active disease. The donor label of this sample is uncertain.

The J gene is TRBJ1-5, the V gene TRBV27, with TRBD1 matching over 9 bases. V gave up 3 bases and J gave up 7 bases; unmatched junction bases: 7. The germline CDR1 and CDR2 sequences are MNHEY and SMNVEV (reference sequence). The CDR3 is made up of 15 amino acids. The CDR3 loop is CASSFGRDREQPQHF. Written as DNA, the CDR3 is TGTGCCAGCAGTTTTGGGAGGGACAGGGAGCAGCCCCAGCATTTT.

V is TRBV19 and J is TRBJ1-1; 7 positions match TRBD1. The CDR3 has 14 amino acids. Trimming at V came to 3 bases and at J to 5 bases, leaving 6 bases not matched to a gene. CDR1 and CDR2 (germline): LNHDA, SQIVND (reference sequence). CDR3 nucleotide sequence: TGTGCCAGTAGTATGTCTACAGGGGTAACTGAAGCTTTCTTT. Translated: CASSMSTGVTEAFF.

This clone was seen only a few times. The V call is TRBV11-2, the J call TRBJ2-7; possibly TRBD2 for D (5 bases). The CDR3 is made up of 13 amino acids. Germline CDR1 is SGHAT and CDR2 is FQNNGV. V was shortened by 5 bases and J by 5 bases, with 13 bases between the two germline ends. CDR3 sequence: CASSPGSPHEQYF. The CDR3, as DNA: TGTGCCAGCAGCCCGGGGTCCCCCCACGAGCAGTACTTC. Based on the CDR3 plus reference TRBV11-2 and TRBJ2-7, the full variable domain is EAGVAQSPRYKIIEKRQSVAFWCNPISGHATLYWYQQILGQGPKLLIQFQNNGVVDDSQLPKDRFSAERLKGVDSTLKIQPAKLEDSAVYLCASSPGSPHEQYFGPGTRLTVT.

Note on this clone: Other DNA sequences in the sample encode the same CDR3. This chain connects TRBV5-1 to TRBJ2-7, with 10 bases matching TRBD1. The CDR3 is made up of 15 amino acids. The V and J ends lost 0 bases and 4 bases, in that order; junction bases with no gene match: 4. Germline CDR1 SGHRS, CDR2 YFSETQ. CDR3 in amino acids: CASSLGQGAQYEQYF. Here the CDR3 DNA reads TGCGCCAGCAGCTTGGGACAGGGGGCTCAATACGAGCAGTACTTC.

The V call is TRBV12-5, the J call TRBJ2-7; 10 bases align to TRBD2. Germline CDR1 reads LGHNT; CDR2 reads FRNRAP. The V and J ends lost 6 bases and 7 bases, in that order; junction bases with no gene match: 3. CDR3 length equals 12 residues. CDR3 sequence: CASGISGGEQYF. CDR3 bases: TGTGCTAGTGGGATTAGCGGGGGGGAGCAGTACTTC. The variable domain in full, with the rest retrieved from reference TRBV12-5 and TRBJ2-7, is DARVTQTPRHKVTEMGQEVTMRCQPILGHNTVFWYRQTMMQGLELLAYFRNRAPLDDSGMPKDRFSAEMPDATLATLKIQPSEPRDSAVYFCASGISGGEQYFGPGTRLTVT.

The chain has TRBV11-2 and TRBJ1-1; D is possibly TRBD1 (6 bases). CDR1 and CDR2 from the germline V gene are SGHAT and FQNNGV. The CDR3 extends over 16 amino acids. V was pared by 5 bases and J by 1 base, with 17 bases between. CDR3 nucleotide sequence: TGTGCCAGCAGCCCCAGAGGGGTAGGGGGGAACACTGAAGCTTTCTTT. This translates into CASSPRGVGGNTEAFF.

The DNA for the CDR3 is TGTGCCAGCAGCCCCGGGCGGGGGGTTAGGAATGAGCAGTTCTTC. Its protein product is CASSPGRGVRNEQFF. The J gene is TRBJ2-1, the V gene TRBV7-6; TRBD2 matches at 8 bases. The CDR3 contains 15 residues. V lost 5 bases and J lost 7; bases outside the gene matches: 10. Germline values: CDR1 SGHVS, CDR2 FNYEAQ.

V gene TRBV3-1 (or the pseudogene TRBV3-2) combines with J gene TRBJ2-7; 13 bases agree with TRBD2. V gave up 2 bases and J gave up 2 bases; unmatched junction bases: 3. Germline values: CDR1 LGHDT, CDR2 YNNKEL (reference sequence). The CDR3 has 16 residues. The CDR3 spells CASSQRTSGGPYEQYF. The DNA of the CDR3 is TGTGCCAGCAGCCAAAGGACTAGCGGGGGACCCTACGAGCAGTACTTC.

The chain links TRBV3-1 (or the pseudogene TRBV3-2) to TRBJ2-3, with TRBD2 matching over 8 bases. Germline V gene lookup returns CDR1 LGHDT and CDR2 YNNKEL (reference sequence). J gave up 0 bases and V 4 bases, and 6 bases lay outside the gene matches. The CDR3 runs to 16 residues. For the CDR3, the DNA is TGTGCCAGCAGCCCCTATAGCGGGGAGAGCACAGATACGCAGTATTTT. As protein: CASSPYSGESTDTQYF.

In DNA form, the CDR3 reads TGCGCCAGCAGCTCTCAGGGGGCCATGGAAAAACTGTTTTTT. Protein sequence: CASSSQGAMEKLFF. The chain combines TRBV5-1 with TRBJ1-4; 8 bases fit TRBD1. Germline CDR1 is SGHRS and CDR2 is YFSETQ. There are 14 residues in the CDR3. Unmatched junction bases numbered 6, after V lost 3 bases and J lost 8 bases.

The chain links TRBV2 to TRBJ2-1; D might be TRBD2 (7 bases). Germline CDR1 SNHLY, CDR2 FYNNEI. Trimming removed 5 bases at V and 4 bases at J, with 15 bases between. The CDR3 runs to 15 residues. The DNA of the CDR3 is TGTGCCAGCAGTCCCGGACGGGGGGCTTACAATGAGCAGTTCTTC. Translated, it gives CASSPGRGAYNEQFF.

CDR3 bases: TGTGCCAGCAGCCGAAGGGCGGGGTTCAGCACAGATACGCAGTATTTT. Protein product: CASSRRAGFSTDTQYF. This chain joins TRBV3-1 (or the pseudogene TRBV3-2) and TRBJ2-3; tentative D call: TRBD2 (6 bases). The CDR3 runs to 16 residues. The germline V and J ends were trimmed by 4 bases and 0 bases, with 14 bases remaining between them. Looked up from germline, CDR1 is LGHDT and CDR2 is YNNKEL (reference sequence).

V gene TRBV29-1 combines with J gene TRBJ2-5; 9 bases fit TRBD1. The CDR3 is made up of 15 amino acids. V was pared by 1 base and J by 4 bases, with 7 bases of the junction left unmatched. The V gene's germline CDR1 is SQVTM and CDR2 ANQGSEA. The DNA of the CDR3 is TGCAGCGTTGAAGCGGGACAGGGCCCGCCAGAGACCCAGTACTTC. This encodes CSVEAGQGPPETQYF.

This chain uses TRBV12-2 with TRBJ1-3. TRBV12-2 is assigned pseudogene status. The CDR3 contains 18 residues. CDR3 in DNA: TGTGCAAGTCGCTTAGCGGTAGTAGTCCTTGGCTCTGGAAACACCATATATTTT. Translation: CASRLAVVVLGSGNTIYF.

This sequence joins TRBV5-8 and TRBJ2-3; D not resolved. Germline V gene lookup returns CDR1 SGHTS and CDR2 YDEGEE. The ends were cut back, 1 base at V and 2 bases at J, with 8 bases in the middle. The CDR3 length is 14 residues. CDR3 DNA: TGTGCCAGCAGCTTGCGACATTTCACAGATACGCAGTATTTT. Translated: CASSLRHFTDTQYF.